This T cell receptor (beta chain) was retrieved from a study of T cell responses to AZD1222 COVID-19 vaccine. Study information: Both about-4-week and about-12-week second-dose recipients were combined. Study-level findings and limits: There were mostly white British donors and more females than males, and clonal diversity was possibly underestimated. Vaccination with two AZD1222 doses was followed by a rise in Spike-specific TCR breadth and depth. CD4 TCRs associated with vaccination spanned spike, dominating at 160-218 and 743-854.

For this clone: Its antigen is currently unknown.

Produced via immunoSEQ multiplex PCR; TCRdb's table is partial and in-frame only. In the table there are over 100,000 clones, approximately 87% of which are singletons. The specimen comprised peripheral blood, sampled on day 0 of AZD1222 vaccination. This TCR was recovered from an adult in good health.

The CDR3 loop is CASSLQGETGNTIYF. In nucleotides, the CDR3 is TGCGCCAGCAGCTTACAGGGGGAAACTGGAAACACCATATATTTT. The V call is TRBV5-1, the J call TRBJ1-3, with 8 bases aligning to TRBD1. The V gene end was trimmed by 2 bases and the J gene end by 2 bases; junction bases not matched to a gene: 3. CDR1 and CDR2 (germline): SGHRS, YFSETQ. This CDR3 spans 15 amino acids.